A selection of T cell receptor beta chains follows, all from one sample in a study of blood T cell repertoires in COVID-19. Some clones are missing from TCRdb's copy, which holds only in-frame ones; the method was immunoSEQ multiplex PCR. Among hundreds of thousands of clones listed, roughly 90% were seen once. Sequencing input: peripheral blood. The source is a woman aged 55-75 years with acute or convalescent COVID-19. CDR3s include the opening cysteine and the closing phenylalanine or tryptophan. The order of the fields is J gene, CDR3 length, V gene, D gene, clone size, CDR3 protein, CDR3 DNA. The D gene is left open where the match is weak. A row's size may be missing; if present it is once, few, many or a size class.

TRBJ1-2 | 15 | TRBV4-2 | - | - | CASSQDPTGDYGYTF | TGTGCCAGCAGCCAAGATCCGACAGGCGACTATGGCTACACCTTC
TRBJ1-1 | 15 | TRBV11-2 | - | - | CASSLRLWGNTEAFF | TGTGCCAGCAGCCTAAGACTATGGGGGAACACTGAAGCTTTCTTT
TRBJ1-2 | 13 | TRBV19 | TRBD1 | - | CASRTGRIYGYTF | TGTGCCAGCCGGACAGGACGAATCTATGGCTACACCTTC
TRBJ1-2 | 12 | TRBV2 | TRBD1 | - | CASSDTGDGYTF | TGTGCCAGCAGTGACACAGGGGACGGCTACACCTTC
TRBJ1-3 | 17 | TRBV9 | TRBD1 | - | CASSGRTGASSGNTIYF | TGTGCCAGCAGCGGGAGGACAGGGGCCAGCTCTGGAAACACCATATATTTT
TRBJ2-7 | 14 | TRBV28 | TRBD1 | - | CASSLQGATYEQYF | TGTGCCAGCAGTCTACAGGGGGCCACCTACGAGCAGTACTTC
TRBJ1-2 | 15 | TRBV6-2/TRBV6-3 | - | - | CASSYSQGTLYGYTF | TGTGCCAGCAGTTACTCGCAGGGCACCCTCTATGGCTACACCTTC
TRBJ1-1 | 14 | TRBV9 | TRBD1 | - | CASSVGTGRGEAFF | TGTGCCAGCAGCGTAGGGACAGGCCGCGGAGAAGCTTTCTTT
TRBJ2-7 | 12 | TRBV6-5 | TRBD1 | - | CASGTVTLEQYF | TGTGCCAGCGGGACAGTAACCTTAGAGCAGTACTTC
TRBJ2-1 | 17 | TRBV5-1 | TRBD2 | - | CASSLGSGRSPLDEQFF | TGCGCCAGCAGCTTGGGTAGCGGGAGGTCCCCCTTGGATGAGCAGTTCTTC
TRBJ1-5 | 14 | TRBV18 | - | - | CASSLSGGDQPQHF | TGTGCCAGCTCCCTCAGTGGGGGGGACCAGCCCCAGCATTTT
TRBJ1-2 | 16 | TRBV28 | - | - | CASSLSGGQSVVGYTF | TGTGCCAGCAGTTTATCCGGCGGACAGAGTGTTGTTGGCTACACCTTC
TRBJ1-4 | 15 | TRBV28 | - | - | CASSTRAGTNEKLFF | TGTGCCAGCAGTACCAGGGCCGGAACTAATGAAAAACTGTTTTTT
TRBJ1-2 | 11 | TRBV29-1 | TRBD1 | - | CSADDRGGYTF | TGCAGCGCCGATGACAGGGGTGGCTACACCTTC
TRBJ1-5 | 16 | TRBV18 | - | - | CASSLNGVGAGQPQHF | TGTGCCAGCTCACTCAATGGGGTAGGGGCTGGTCAGCCCCAGCATTTT
TRBJ2-7 | 14 | TRBV7-2 | TRBD1 | - | CASSPDRGSDEQYF | TGTGCCAGCAGCCCTGACAGGGGATCCGACGAGCAGTACTTC
TRBJ1-1 | 15 | TRBV18 | TRBD1 | - | CASSPQQGQDTEAFF | TGTGCCAGCTCACCCCAACAGGGACAGGACACTGAAGCTTTCTTT
TRBJ2-6 | 18 | TRBV30 | TRBD2 | - | CAWSVRTSGYSGANVLTF | TGTGCCTGGAGTGTACGTACTAGCGGGTATTCTGGGGCCAACGTCCTGACTTTC
TRBJ1-6 | 16 | TRBV10-3 | - | - | CAISERRSSYNSPLHF | TGTGCCATCAGTGAGCGTAGGAGCTCCTATAATTCACCCCTCCACTTT
TRBJ2-7 | 15 | TRBV7-2 | TRBD2 | - | CASSLSSGGAYEQYF | TGTGCCAGCAGCTTATCTAGCGGGGGGGCCTACGAGCAGTACTTC
TRBJ2-7 | 15 | TRBV7-9 | TRBD1 | few | CASGIEGQGSNEQYF | TGTGCCAGCGGGATTGAGGGACAGGGTTCCAACGAGCAGTACTTC
TRBJ1-2 | 14 | TRBV7-3 | TRBD1 | few | CASSLTGTGYGYTF | TGTGCCAGCAGCTTAACGGGGACAGGCTATGGCTACACCTTC
TRBJ2-2 | 16 | TRBV12-5 | TRBD1 | - | CASGLGRTGGIGELFF | TGTGCTAGTGGTTTGGGCCGGACAGGGGGCATCGGGGAGCTGTTTTTT
TRBJ1-6 | 14 | TRBV27 | - | few | CASSSGGGNSPLHF | TGTGCCAGCAGCTCGGGGGGGGGAAATTCACCCCTCCACTTT
TRBJ2-1 | 17 | TRBV2 | TRBD2 | few | CASSRAGLAASYNEQFF | TGTGCCAGCAGTCGGGCGGGACTAGCGGCTTCCTACAATGAGCAGTTCTTC
TRBJ2-7 | 15 | TRBV11-2 | TRBD2 | - | CASSLLLAGAYEQYF | TGTGCCAGCAGCCTCTTACTAGCGGGAGCCTACGAGCAGTACTTC
TRBJ2-3 | 14 | TRBV18 | TRBD2 | - | CASSPPSGIDTQYF | TGTGCCAGCTCACCCCCGAGCGGGATAGATACGCAGTATTTT
TRBJ2-1 | 16 | TRBV5-1 | TRBD2 | - | CASSHGTSGRVSEQFF | TGCGCCAGCAGCCACGGGACTAGCGGGAGGGTCAGTGAGCAGTTCTTC
TRBJ2-5 | 18 | TRBV9 | TRBD1 | - | CASSVAMWGTGDGETQYF | TGTGCCAGCAGCGTAGCTATGTGGGGGACAGGGGATGGGGAGACCCAGTACTTC
TRBJ1-3 | 19 | TRBV4-2 | - | - | CASSQESGTVRVGGNTIYF | TGTGCCAGCAGCCAAGAGAGCGGGACCGTTAGGGTGGGTGGAAACACCATATATTTT
TRBJ2-7 | 16 | TRBV28 | TRBD1 | once | CASSFTGTGVRYEQYF | TGTGCCAGCAGTTTCACCGGGACAGGGGTTCGCTACGAGCAGTACTTC
TRBJ1-6 | 24 | TRBV7-8 | - | - | CASSRRDTESRNSFWTLNHSPLHF | TGTGCCAGCAGCCGACGGGACACCGAGAGTCGAAATTCCTTTTGGACCCTGAATCATTCACCCCTCCACTTT
TRBJ1-3 | 17 | TRBV6-1 | - | - | CASSEEWGVGSGNTIYF | TGTGCCAGCAGTGAAGAATGGGGGGTCGGCTCTGGAAACACCATATATTTT